This entry lists 2 T cell receptor beta chains sequenced from one sample in a study of cytomegalovirus exposure and HLA in healthy donors. Both 60 Vbeta primers and 13 Jbeta primers went into the PCR. The assay was immunoSEQ multiplex PCR, and TCRdb's table has in-frame clones only and misses some. In the table there are over 100,000 clones, more than 60% of which are singletons. Source material: PBMCs. Receptor source: a man between 18 and 29 years old in good health and CMV-seronegative.

This clone was seen more than once but under ten times. The rearrangement links TRBV27 to TRBJ1-5, with unresolved D. Germline CDR1 reads MNHEY; CDR2 reads SMNVEV (reference sequence). The CDR3 spans 13 residues. V lost 6 bases and J lost 7, with 13 bases in between. For the CDR3, the DNA is TGTGCCAGCAGCCCCAGTGAGGGCCAGCCCCAGCATTTT. It encodes CASSPSEGQPQHF.

The chain employs TRBV5-1 and TRBJ1-1; D not resolved. Per germline, CDR1 SGHRS and CDR2 YFSETQ. This CDR3 region has 14 residues. V was pared by 4 bases and J by 0 bases, with 10 bases between. CDR3 in amino acids: CASSAGLMNTEAFF. In nucleotides, the CDR3 is TGCGCCAGCAGCGCCGGACTAATGAACACTGAAGCTTTCTTT.